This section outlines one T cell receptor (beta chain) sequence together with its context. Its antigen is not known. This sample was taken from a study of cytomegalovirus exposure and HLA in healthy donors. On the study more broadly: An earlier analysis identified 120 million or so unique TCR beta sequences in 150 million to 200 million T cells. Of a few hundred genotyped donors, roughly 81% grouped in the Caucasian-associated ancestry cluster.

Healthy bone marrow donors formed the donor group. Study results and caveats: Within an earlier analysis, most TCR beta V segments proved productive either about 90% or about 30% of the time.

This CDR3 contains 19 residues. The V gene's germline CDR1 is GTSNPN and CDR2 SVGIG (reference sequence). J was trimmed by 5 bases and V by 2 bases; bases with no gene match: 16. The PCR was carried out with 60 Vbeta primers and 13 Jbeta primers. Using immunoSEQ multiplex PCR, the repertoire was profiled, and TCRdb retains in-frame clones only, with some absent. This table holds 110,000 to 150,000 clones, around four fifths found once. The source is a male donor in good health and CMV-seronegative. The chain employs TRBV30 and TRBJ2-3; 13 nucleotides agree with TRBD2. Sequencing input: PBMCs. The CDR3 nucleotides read TGTGCCTGGAGTCCCCGGACTAGCGGGAGCCCACGAGCCCGAGATACGCAGTATTTT. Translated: CAWSPRTSGSPRARDTQYF.